This T cell receptor beta chain comes out of a study of STAT5B mutations in CD4+ large granular lymphocyte leukemia. CDR3 length: 16 residues. The V end was cut by 0 bases, the J end by 1 base, with 12 bases between. Germline assignment: CDR1 ENHRY and CDR2 SYGVKD. The table came from immunoSEQ multiplex PCR; TCRdb's copy has only in-frame clones and leaves some out. In the table there are tens of thousands of clones, around 72% of which are singletons. This clone was counted only a few times. The TCR originated in a human donor in good health. V usage is TRBV10-3 and J usage is TRBJ1-2; D remains ambiguous. What was sequenced was CD4+ T cells from blood buffy coats. Here the CDR3 DNA reads TGTGCCATCAGTGAGTCGTTGGCTAGACTTAACTATGGCTACACCTTC. Translation gives CAISESLARLNYGYTF.